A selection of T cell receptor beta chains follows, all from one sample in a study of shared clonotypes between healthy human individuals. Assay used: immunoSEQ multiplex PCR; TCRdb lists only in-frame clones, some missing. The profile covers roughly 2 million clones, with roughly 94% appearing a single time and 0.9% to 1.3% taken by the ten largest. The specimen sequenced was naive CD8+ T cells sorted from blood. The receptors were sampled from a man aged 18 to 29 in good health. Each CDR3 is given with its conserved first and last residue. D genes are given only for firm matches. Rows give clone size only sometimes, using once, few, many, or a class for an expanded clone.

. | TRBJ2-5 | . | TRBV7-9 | TGTGCCAGCACCGAAGGCCCCACAGAGCCGACCCAGTACTTC | CASTEGPTEPTQYF
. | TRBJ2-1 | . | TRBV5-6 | TGTGCCAGCAGCTTGACGGCCTACGTGGGCTCCTACAATGAGCAGTTCTTC | CASSLTAYVGSYNEQFF
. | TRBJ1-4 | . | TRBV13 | TGTGCCAGCAGCTTAGACGGGGCCATAGGTTCCGCAACTAATGAAAAACTGTTTTTT | CASSLDGAIGSATNEKLFF
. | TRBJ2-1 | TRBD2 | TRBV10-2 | TGCGCCAGCAGTGAGGGGACTAGCGGGAGTATCCATGAGCAGTTCTTC | CASSEGTSGSIHEQFF
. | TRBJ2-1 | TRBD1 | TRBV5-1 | TGCGCCAGCAGCTTGGCACAGGGGATAATCTATGAGCAGTTCTTC | CASSLAQGIIYEQFF
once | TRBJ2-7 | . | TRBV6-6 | TGTGCCAGCAGTTGGACAGTTAAAGACTACGAGCAGTACTTC | CASSWTVKDYEQYF
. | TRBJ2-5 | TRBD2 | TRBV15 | TGTGCCACCAGCAGACCGGGATGGGTCGGCGGGGGGGCATCAGAGACCCAGTACTTC | CATSRPGWVGGGASETQYF
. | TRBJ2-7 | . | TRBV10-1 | TGCGCCAGCAGTGACGGAGGCTACGAGCAGTACTTC | CASSDGGYEQYF
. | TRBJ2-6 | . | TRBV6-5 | TGTGCCAGCGGATGGACAGAAGGGGCCAACGTCCTGACTTTC | CASGWTEGANVLTF
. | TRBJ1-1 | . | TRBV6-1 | TGTGCCAGCAGTGCCTGGACGACGAGAGGAGCTTTCTTT | CASSAWTTRGAFF
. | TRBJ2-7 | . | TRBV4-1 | TGCGCCAGCAGCCAAGATTGGGACTCCACCTACGAGCAGTACTTC | CASSQDWDSTYEQYF